Listed below are T cell receptor beta chains from one sample, sequenced in a study of blood T cells in healthy people across ages. A single record per CDR3 protein comes from TCRdb applying MiXCR to the 5' RACE reads. The data hold around 1,700,000 distinct CDR3 sequences, with approximately 30% observed a single time. Sequencing was done on a sample of blood. These receptors originate from a woman in her thirties in good health. The CDR3 runs from the conserved cysteine through the conserved F or W. A D gene is named only where the DNA matches it firmly. The size entry is marked missing in some rows and otherwise reads once, few, many or a size class.

CDR3 length,D gene,J gene,clone size,V gene,CDR3 DNA,CDR3 protein
13,TRBD1,TRBJ2-7,-,TRBV2,TGTGCCAGCAGAGATGACAGGGGCCACGAGCAGTACTTC,CASRDDRGHEQYF
15,TRBD2,TRBJ2-1,once,TRBV7-9,TGTGTCAGCAGCCCAAGCGGGAGTTCCAACAATGAGCAGTTCTTC,CVSSPSGSSNNEQFF
15,TRBD2,TRBJ2-3,-,TRBV11-2,TGTGCCAGCAGCTTAATTGCGGGAGCCCGAAATACGCAGTATTTT,CASSLIAGARNTQYF
15,-,TRBJ2-1,-,TRBV24-1,TGTGCCACCAGTGCCGGGGCGGGGAATTTGGATGAGCAGTTCTTC,CATSAGAGNLDEQFF
13,-,TRBJ1-2,few,TRBV20-1,TGCAGTGCTAGCTTATCCAGTAACTATGGCTACACCTTC,CSASLSSNYGYTF
14,-,TRBJ2-3,-,TRBV4-1,TGCGCCAGCAGCCAAGAATGGGGGGCAGATACGCAGTATTTT,CASSQEWGADTQYF
14,-,TRBJ2-1,few,TRBV12-3/TRBV12-4,TGTGCCATCCGGGGGAGACACCCGTACAATGAGCAGTTCTTC,CAIRGRHPYNEQFF
13,-,TRBJ2-5,few,TRBV30,TGTGCCTGGAGTGGAAGCGTCGGCGAGACCCAGTACTTC,CAWSGSVGETQYF
12,-,TRBJ2-1,-,TRBV20-1,TGCAGCTATAGGGCGGGGTACAATGAGCGGTTCTTC,CSYRAGYNERFF
15,-,TRBJ1-1,-,TRBV10-1,TGCGCCAGCAGTTGGGATAATACAGGGAACACTGGAGCTTTCTTT,CASSWDNTGNTGAFF
21,TRBD2,TRBJ2-1,few,TRBV9,TGTGCCAGCAGCGTAGGATCCCCCCTTTCGGTGCGGGGGGTCTCCTACAATGAGCAGTTCTTC,CASSVGSPLSVRGVSYNEQFF
16,TRBD1,TRBJ2-3,few,TRBV20-1,TGCAGTGCTAGTGCTCCGGACAGGGCGAGCGCAGATACGCAGTATTTT,CSASAPDRASADTQYF
16,TRBD2,TRBJ2-5,-,TRBV4-2,TGTGCCAGCAGCCAAGATCTTACTAGCGGGGCAGAGACCCAGGACTTC,CASSQDLTSGAETQDF
11,-,TRBJ2-5,many,TRBV29-1,TGCAGCGTTGAATTGGGGGAGACCCAGTACTTC,CSVELGETQYF
15,-,TRBJ1-3,-,TRBV2,TGTGCCAGCAGTGTCGTCTACTACTCTGGAAACACCATATATTTT,CASSVVYYSGNTIYF
16,TRBD2,TRBJ2-7,-,TRBV7-2,TGTGCCAGCAGCCGAGATATTTCTAGCGGCGCCTACGAGCAGTACTTC,CASSRDISSGAYEQYF
13,-,TRBJ2-4,many,TRBV9,TGCGCCAGCAGCACGGGCCAGGAGGGTCAGCGGTACTTC,CASSTGQEGQRYF
19,-,TRBJ2-1,few,TRBV15,TGTGCCACCAGCAGAGACCTACCCGGGACGACGAACTTTCACAATGAGCAGTTCTTC,CATSRDLPGTTNFHNEQFF
17,-,TRBJ2-5,-,TRBV21-1,TGTGCCAGCAGCAACCCCCGTAACGGGCCAGGACAAGAGACCCAGTACTTC,CASSNPRNGPGQETQYF
14,TRBD1,TRBJ2-7,many,TRBV15,TGTGCCACCAGCAAGACAGGGGGGAGTTACGAGCAGTACTTC,CATSKTGGSYEQYF
13,-,TRBJ2-7,many,TRBV11-1,TGTGCCAGCAGCTTAGATAAAGTATACGAGCAGTACTTC,CASSLDKVYEQYF
15,TRBD1,TRBJ2-7,-,TRBV15,TGTGCCACCAGCAAAAGGCGGGACAGGGTCCACGAGCAGTACTTC,CATSKRRDRVHEQYF
15,-,TRBJ2-1,-,TRBV27,TGTGCCAGCAGTCAGGACACCTATTCCTACAATGAGCAGTTCTTC,CASSQDTYSYNEQFF
12,-,TRBJ2-1,few,TRBV24-1,TGTGCCACCAGTGATTTCCGGGATGAGCAGTTCTTC,CATSDFRDEQFF
15,TRBD2,TRBJ2-3,few,TRBV4-1,TGCGCCAGCAGCCAGGTTAGCGGGGGGCGGGATACGCAGTATTTT,CASSQVSGGRDTQYF
14,-,TRBJ2-7,-,TRBV19,TGTGCCAGTTCCCCAATAGACGGGGGATACGAGCAGTACTTC,CASSPIDGGYEQYF
16,TRBD1,TRBJ1-1,-,TRBV20-1,TGCAGTGCTAAGGACGGACAGGGGAGGAGGGACACTGAAGCTTTCTTT,CSAKDGQGRRDTEAFF
12,-,TRBJ2-7,many,TRBV10-3,TGTGCCATCACCGCGAGGGGTGGCGAGCAGTACTTC,CAITARGGEQYF
14,-,TRBJ1-2,-,TRBV10-3,TGTGCCATCAGTGAGTCGACGGGGGGCGATGGCCACACCTTC,CAISESTGGDGHTF
19,TRBD2,TRBJ2-1,few,TRBV7-9,TGTGCCAGCAGCCTCGGGCGCTTTTTTGGGACTAGCGGGGGTAATGAGCAGTTCTTC,CASSLGRFFGTSGGNEQFF
14,-,TRBJ1-2,-,TRBV7-9,TGTGCCAGCAGCTTAGCTCCCCCCGAATATGGCTACACCTTC,CASSLAPPEYGYTF
13,-,TRBJ2-1,-,TRBV20-1,TGCAGCTTCTTCGGGAGCTCCTACAGTGAGCAGTTCTTC,CSFFGSSYSEQFF
16,TRBD2,TRBJ2-1,-,TRBV19,TGTGCCAGTAATTTCGGCGGGGGGGCCTCGTTCGCGGAGCAGTTCTTC,CASNFGGGASFAEQFF
16,TRBD2,TRBJ2-1,-,TRBV7-2,TGTGCCAGCAGCTTAGGACTAGCGGGCCCCCAGCGTGAGCAGTTCTTC,CASSLGLAGPQREQFF
15,TRBD2,TRBJ2-1,-,TRBV9,TGTGCCAGCAGCGCACCGGGACTAGCGTACAATGAGCAGTTCTTC,CASSAPGLAYNEQFF
13,-,TRBJ1-6,-,TRBV7-3,TGTGCCAGCAGCGTGCAGGGCAATTCACTCCTCCACTTT,CASSVQGNSLLHF
16,-,TRBJ1-6,few,TRBV7-9,TGTGCCAGCAGCGCGAAACCCACTGGCTCTAATTCACCCCTCCACTTT,CASSAKPTGSNSPLHF
15,TRBD1,TRBJ2-7,many,TRBV7-9,TGTGCCAGCAGCTCCACAGGGGGCGCGACCTACGAGCAGTACTTC,CASSSTGGATYEQYF
15,-,TRBJ2-3,-,TRBV13,TGTGCCAGCAGCTTTTCTGGACTTATCACAGATACGCAGTATTTT,CASSFSGLITDTQYF
14,-,TRBJ2-7,many,TRBV5-1,TGCGCCAGCAGCTTGCGGGCGATGGCGGACGAGCAGTACTTC,CASSLRAMADEQYF
14,-,TRBJ1-5,few,TRBV24-1,TGTGCCACCAGTAATCATAGGGGTGGCCAGCCCCAGCATTTT,CATSNHRGGQPQHF
12,-,TRBJ2-5,many,TRBV7-2,TGCGCCAGCAGCGACAACCAAGAGACCCAGTACTTC,CASSDNQETQYF
13,-,TRBJ1-1,few,TRBV29-1,TGCAGCGTTAAGAACGGGATAGACACTGAAGCTTTCTTT,CSVKNGIDTEAFF
12,-,TRBJ2-1,few,TRBV9,TGTGTCAGCAGCGTAGGTATAAATGAGCAGTTCTTC,CVSSVGINEQFF
13,TRBD2,TRBJ2-1,-,TRBV15,TGTGCCACCGGCATAATAGCGGGAGGAGGGCAGTTCTTC,CATGIIAGGGQFF
10,-,TRBJ2-5,-,TRBV28,TGTGCCAGGGCACACGGGACCCAGTACTTC,CARAHGTQYF
15,TRBD1,TRBJ1-1,-,TRBV28,TGTGCCAGCAGTTTGTGGACAGGGGGGTCCTCTGAAGCTTTCTTT,CASSLWTGGSSEAFF
15,-,TRBJ1-2,few,TRBV7-2,TGTGCCAGCAGCCCGACCTCAATCGCAAACTATGGCTACACCTTC,CASSPTSIANYGYTF
16,TRBD1,TRBJ1-5,few,TRBV3-1,TGTGCCAGCAGCCAAGGACAGGGGGTCAAGAATCAGCCCCAGCATTTT,CASSQGQGVKNQPQHF
14,TRBD2,TRBJ2-7,few,TRBV20-1,TGCAGTGCTAGGTTGGGGGTAGCGGGGTACGAGCAGTACTTC,CSARLGVAGYEQYF
15,TRBD1,TRBJ2-7,-,TRBV28,TGTGCCAGCAGGGAGAGGACAGGGGATCTCTACGAGCAGTACTTC,CASRERTGDLYEQYF
15,TRBD1,TRBJ1-1,-,TRBV5-4,TGTGCCAGCAGCTTGGCCCTACAGGGGGGCACTGAAGCTTTCTTT,CASSLALQGGTEAFF
14,-,TRBJ2-3,many,TRBV4-3,TGCGCCAGCAGCCGACTTTTGGGCACAGATACGCAGTATTTT,CASSRLLGTDTQYF